A selection of T cell receptor beta chains follows, all from one sample in a study of graft-versus-host responses after intestinal transplantation. TCRdb's table, derived via immunoSEQ multiplex PCR, lists solely in-frame clones and lacks some. The sample consists of over 75,000 clones, 88% of them appearing once. Antigens for these TCRs are unknown. The sample was unstimulated CD4+ T cells sorted from spleen or lymph node cells, taken before transplant. These receptors were taken from a human donor who was the organ donor for an intestinal transplant. CDR3s include the opening cysteine and the closing phenylalanine or tryptophan. The D gene is left open where the match is weak. A row's size may be missing; if present it is once, few, many or a size class.

>once|TRBJ1-2|TRBV18|.
CASSPYLGRGARDYGYTF
TGTGCCAGCTCACCATACCTCGGGCGGGGGGCGCGAGACTATGGCTACACCTTC
>.|TRBJ1-4|TRBV28|.
CASSLRTETEKLFF
TGTGCCAGCTCCCTGAGGACAGAGACTGAAAAACTGTTTTTT
>.|TRBJ2-1|TRBV4-1|TRBD2
CASSRTSGDNNEQFF
TGCGCCAGCAGCCGGACTAGCGGGGATAACAATGAGCAGTTCTTC
>.|TRBJ2-5|TRBV5-1|TRBD2
CASSPGVLSGSETQYF
TGCGCCAGCAGCCCCGGGGTTCTGAGCGGGAGTGAGACCCAGTACTTC
>.|TRBJ1-5|TRBV28|.
CASSSVDYSNQPQHF
TGTGCCAGCAGTTCCGTTGACTATAGCAATCAGCCCCAGCATTTT
>.|TRBJ1-3|TRBV6-1|TRBD1
CASRPGGGNTIYF
TGTGCCAGCAGGCCAGGGGGCGGAAACACCATATATTTT
>.|TRBJ1-1|TRBV2|.
CASSAGMNTEAFF
TGTGCCAGCAGTGCGGGAATGAACACTGAAGCTTTCTTT
>.|TRBJ1-3|TRBV11-3|.
CASSFFGRDPGSGNTIYF
TGTGCCAGCAGCTTTTTCGGCCGGGATCCTGGCTCTGGAAACACCATATATTTT
>.|TRBJ2-3|TRBV7-3|TRBD1
CASSRTGVGTDTQYF
TGTGCCAGCAGCCGGACAGGGGTGGGGACAGATACGCAGTATTTT
>.|TRBJ1-1|TRBV19|TRBD1
CASSGQAPSPRAFF
TGTGCCAGTAGTGGACAGGCACCGAGTCCGAGGGCTTTCTTT
>.|TRBJ1-1|TRBV7-9|TRBD1
CASSQPGQGMGAFF
TGTGCCAGCTCTCAACCGGGACAGGGAATGGGAGCTTTCTTT
>.|TRBJ1-4|TRBV5-1|TRBD1
CASSVRTGGEKLFF
TGCGCCAGCAGCGTACGGACAGGAGGTGAAAAACTGTTTTTT
>.|TRBJ2-5|TRBV27|TRBD2
CASSPPGLAKGETQYF
TGTGCCAGCAGTCCGCCGGGACTAGCGAAAGGAGAGACCCAGTACTTC
>.|TRBJ1-6|TRBV10-3|.
CAISESLGQGFRSPLHF
TGTGCCATCAGTGAGTCCCTTGGTCAGGGGTTCCGTTCACCCCTCCACTTT
>.|TRBJ1-1|TRBV5-1|.
CASSLEGRGGQAFF
TGCGCCAGCAGCTTGGAGGGGCGGGGAGGGCAAGCTTTCTTT
>once|TRBJ1-1|TRBV6-5|TRBD1
CASRQDRVRITEAFF
TGTGCCAGCAGACAAGACAGGGTAAGGATCACTGAAGCTTTCTTT
>.|TRBJ2-1|TRBV4-3|.
CASRRNAGRGQYNEQFF
TGCGCCAGCAGGAGGAACGCGGGACGGGGCCAGTACAATGAGCAGTTCTTC
>.|TRBJ2-1|TRBV28|.
CASSRGGGRNNEQFF
TGTGCCAGCAGTAGGGGAGGGGGGCGGAACAATGAGCAGTTCTTC
>.|TRBJ2-1|TRBV5-1|TRBD1
CASSSGTGNYNEQFF
TGCGCCAGCAGCTCCGGGACAGGGAACTACAATGAGCAGTTCTTC
>.|TRBJ1-5|TRBV23-1|TRBD1
CASSQEPDGQGAQPQHF
TGCGCCAGCAGTCAAGAGCCCGATGGACAGGGGGCACAGCCCCAGCATTTT
>once|TRBJ2-2|TRBV7-9|TRBD1
CASSFRQGGGELFF
TGTGCCAGCAGCTTCCGACAGGGGGGCGGGGAGCTGTTTTTT
>.|TRBJ2-3|TRBV2|TRBD1
CAIPDRETDTQYF
TGTGCCATCCCGGACAGGGAGACAGATACGCAGTATTTT